One and the same sample provided the 5 T cell receptor beta chains below, sequenced in a study of cytomegalovirus exposure and HLA in healthy donors. PCR involved 60 Vbeta and 13 Jbeta primers. TCRdb's copy holds only in-frame clones and misses some; the assay was immunoSEQ multiplex PCR. The sample includes 220,000 or so clones, roughly 84% of them seen just once. Material for sequencing was PBMCs. Source of these receptors: a man aged 50 to 59 in good health and CMV-seronegative.

V is TRBV28 and J is TRBJ1-5, with D uncertain. Germline values: CDR1 MDHEN, CDR2 SYDVKM. Between the trimmed V and J ends, which lost 5 bases and 0 bases, there was a span of 8 bases. The CDR3 contains 14 residues. The chain's CDR3 is CASSQANSNQPQHF. The CDR3 DNA reads TGTGCCAGCAGTCAGGCAAATAGCAATCAGCCCCAGCATTTT.

This clone has only a few counts. This chain uses TRBV28 with TRBJ2-2; the D is unclear. Per the germline V gene, CDR1 is MDHEN and CDR2 is SYDVKM. V dropped 3 bases and J dropped 5 bases, with 4 bases sitting between them. CDR3 length: 12 residues. The CDR3 region has the DNA TGTGCCAGCAGTTTCCTTACCGGGGAGCTGTTTTTT. It yields the protein CASSFLTGELFF.

The chain recombines TRBV6-1 with TRBJ2-7; 7 nucleotides align to TRBD1. This CDR3 has 13 amino acids. Germline V gene lookup returns CDR1 MNHNS and CDR2 SASEGT. The J segment lost 5 bases and the V segment lost 4 bases, leaving 5 bases of the junction unmatched. In DNA form, the CDR3 reads TGTGCCAGCAGTGTGGAAGGGGGCCACGAGCAGTACTTC. Protein: CASSVEGGHEQYF.

This clone was detected a few times. J is TRBJ2-7 and V is TRBV5-1; 10 bases fit TRBD2. Germline CDR1 SGHRS, CDR2 YFSETQ. With 3 bases clipped from V and 0 bases from J, the junction kept 0 bases outside the gene matches. The CDR3 contains 14 residues. CDR3 protein: CASSSSGSSYEQYF. For the CDR3, the DNA is TGCGCCAGCAGCTCTAGCGGGAGCTCCTACGAGCAGTACTTC.

The chain combines TRBV10-2 with TRBJ2-3; 12 nucleotides align to TRBD2. Losses at the gene ends were 6 bases for V and 2 bases for J; bases not matched to a gene: 9. Germline V CDR1 and CDR2: WSHSY, SAAADI. The CDR3 runs to 17 residues. CDR3 DNA: TGCGCCAGCAGAAAACTAGCGGGAGGTTCTCCCACAGATACGCAGTATTTT. Amino acids: CASRKLAGGSPTDTQYF.